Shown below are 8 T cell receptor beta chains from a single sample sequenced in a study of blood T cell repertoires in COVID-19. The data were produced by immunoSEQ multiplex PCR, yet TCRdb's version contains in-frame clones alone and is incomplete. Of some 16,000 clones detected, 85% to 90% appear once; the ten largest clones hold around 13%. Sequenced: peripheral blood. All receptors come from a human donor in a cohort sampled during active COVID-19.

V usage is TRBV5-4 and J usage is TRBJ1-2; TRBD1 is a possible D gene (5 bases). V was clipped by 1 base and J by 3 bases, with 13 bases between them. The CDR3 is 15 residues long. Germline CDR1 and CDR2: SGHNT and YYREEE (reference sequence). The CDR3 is CASSLRGEDDYGYTF. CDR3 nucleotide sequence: TGTGCCAGCAGCTTGCGAGGGGAGGATGACTATGGCTACACCTTC.

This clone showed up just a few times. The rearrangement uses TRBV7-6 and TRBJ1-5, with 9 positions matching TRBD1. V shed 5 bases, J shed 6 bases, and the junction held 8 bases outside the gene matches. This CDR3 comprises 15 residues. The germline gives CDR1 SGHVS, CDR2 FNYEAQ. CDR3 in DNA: TGTGCCAGCAGCCTGGGACAGGGAATCCGTCAGCCCCAGCATTTT. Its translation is CASSLGQGIRQPQHF.

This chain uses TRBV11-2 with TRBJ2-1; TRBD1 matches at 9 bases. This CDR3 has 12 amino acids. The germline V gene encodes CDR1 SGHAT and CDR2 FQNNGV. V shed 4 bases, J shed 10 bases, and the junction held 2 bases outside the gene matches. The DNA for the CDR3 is TGTGCCAGCAGCTGGGACAGGGAGGAGCAGTTCTTC. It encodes CASSWDREEQFF.

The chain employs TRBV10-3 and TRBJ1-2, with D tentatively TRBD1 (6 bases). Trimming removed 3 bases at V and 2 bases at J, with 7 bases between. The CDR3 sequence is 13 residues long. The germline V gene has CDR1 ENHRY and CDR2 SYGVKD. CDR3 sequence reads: CAISETGNYGYTF. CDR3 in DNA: TGTGCCATCAGTGAAACAGGGAACTATGGCTACACCTTC.

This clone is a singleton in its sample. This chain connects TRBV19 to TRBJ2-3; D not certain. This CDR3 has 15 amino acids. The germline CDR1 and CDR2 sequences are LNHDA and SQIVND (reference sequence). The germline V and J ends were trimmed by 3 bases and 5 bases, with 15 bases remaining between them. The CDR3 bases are TGTGCCAGTAGTATTATTAGCCCCTCGGGAGATACGCAGTATTTT. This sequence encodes CASSIISPSGDTQYF.

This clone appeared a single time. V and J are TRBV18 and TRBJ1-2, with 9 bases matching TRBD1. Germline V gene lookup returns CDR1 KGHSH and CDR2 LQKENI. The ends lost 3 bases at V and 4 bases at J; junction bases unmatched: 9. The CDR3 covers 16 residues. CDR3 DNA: TGTGCCAGCTCACCCGATCTCACAGGGGGCCGCTATGGCTACACCTTC. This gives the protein CASSPDLTGGRYGYTF. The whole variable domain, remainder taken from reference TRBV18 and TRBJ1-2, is NAGVMQNPRHLVRRRGQEARLRCSPMKGHSHVYWYRQLPEEGLKFMVYLQKENIIDESGMPKERFSAEFPKEGPSILRIQQVVRGDSAAYFCASSPDLTGGRYGYTFGSGTRLTVV.

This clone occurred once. The DNA of the CDR3 is TGTGCCAGCAGCGTAGGGCTAGCGGGGCCCCTCGGGAACACCGGGGAGCTGTTTTTT. Translated, it gives CASSVGLAGPLGNTGELFF. The rearrangement uses TRBV9 and TRBJ2-2; 9 bases agree with TRBD2. Germline lookup yields CDR1 SGDLS and CDR2 YYNGEE. The CDR3 length is 19 residues. V lost 0 bases, J lost 1 base, and 10 bases stayed unmatched. The full variable domain, completed using reference TRBV9 and TRBJ2-2, is DSGVTQTPKHLITATGQRVTLRCSPRSGDLSVYWYQQSLDQGLQFLIQYYNGEERAKGNILERFSAQQFPDLHSELNLSSLELGDSALYFCASSVGLAGPLGNTGELFFGEGSRLTVL.

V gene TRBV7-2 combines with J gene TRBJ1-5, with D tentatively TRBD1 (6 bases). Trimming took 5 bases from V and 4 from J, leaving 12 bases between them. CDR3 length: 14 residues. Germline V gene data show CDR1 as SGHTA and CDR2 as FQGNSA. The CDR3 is CASSAGTPNQPQHF. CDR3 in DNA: TGTGCCAGCAGCGCCGGGACACCAAATCAGCCCCAGCATTTT.